What follows are 2 T cell receptor beta chains derived from one specimen sequenced in a study of T cell responses to AZD1222 COVID-19 vaccine. Profiled with immunoSEQ multiplex PCR; TCRdb holds only in-frame clones, not every one. The sample lists tens of thousands of clones; approximately 89% were seen once. This specimen consisted of peripheral blood, obtained on day 0 of MenACWY control vaccination. The source of these receptors is an adult in good health.

The genes are TRBV19 and TRBJ2-3, with 10 bases fitting TRBD2. From germline, CDR1 is LNHDA and CDR2 SQIVND (reference sequence). The V gene end was trimmed by 4 bases and the J gene end by 7 bases; junction bases not matched to a gene: 14. This CDR3 contains 17 residues. CDR3 in amino acids: CASSTSWSGGGLNTQYF. CDR3 DNA: TGTGCCAGTAGTACCTCGTGGAGCGGGGGGGGTCTAAATACGCAGTATTTT.

The chain recombines TRBV5-6 with TRBJ2-5; D remains ambiguous. This CDR3 is built from 14 residues. The germline CDR1 and CDR2 sequences are SGHDT and YYEEEE. Trimming took off 2 bases at V and 4 bases at J, with 12 bases between the two ends. This CDR3 reads CASSFLLGPETQYF. In nucleotides, the CDR3 is TGTGCCAGCAGCTTCCTTCTAGGGCCAGAGACCCAGTACTTC.